Listed below are T cell receptor beta chains from one sample, sequenced in a study of OX40 agonist ivuxolimab in advanced cancers. TCRdb's table, derived via immunoSEQ multiplex PCR, lists solely in-frame clones and lacks some. The sample comprises tens of thousands of clones, 75% to 90% of which are singletons, and approximately 15% rests with the top ten. Source: CD4+ or CD8+ T cells sorted from blood, taken in a trial of the OX40 agonist ivuxolimab. These receptors all come from an adult with an advanced solid tumor such as melanoma, head and neck, liver or kidney cancer. Each CDR3 is given without its conserved first and last residue. Each record gives: V gene, CDR3 protein.

TRBV4-1	ASSPWMASDTQY
TRBV6-5	ASAGGNYGYT
TRBV7-9	ASGTPWTGEETQY
TRBV6-5	ASSSENTEAF
TRBV4-3	ASSQGLGAGSVTGELF
TRBV6-6	ASSYSGQGWYGYT
TRBV27	ASSFAGPRGKLF
TRBV27	ASRPGQGDTEAF
TRBV28	ASSSPPWGLTNYGYT
TRBV27	ASSFAGGPGGQY
TRBV5-1	ASSLGQGADTQY
TRBV7-9	AAGELF
TRBV5-4	ASSMPLGGTDTQY
TRBV19	ASSMGRNSYEQY
TRBV7-9	ASSYPLIWEQF
TRBV19	ASSIGFGGGYT
TRBV9	ASSGDGGYEQF
TRBV7-6	ASSLTTGQGDYGYT
TRBV7-8	ASSPREWSYNEQF
TRBV7-2	ASSFRQGLNEKLF
TRBV5-1	ASSTGTGGGNTIY
TRBV4-3	ASSQGHGSNQPQH
TRBV7-2	ASSLVGGSEQY
TRBV27	ASSFGGYYNEQF
TRBV9	ASSASRQGVSYEQY
TRBV15	ATSTSRGLGETQY
TRBV10-3	AISEGRDTEAF
TRBV29-1	SAGTDYT
TRBV28	ASSPVTFSYEQY
TRBV18	ASSPTGTSGGNEQF
TRBV28	ASSLSLDSPNEQF
TRBV18	ASSPTGAGNEKLF
TRBV13	ASSLEDTYNEQF
TRBV4-1	ASSQGGVAGGQGSYNEQF
TRBV4-3	ASSQVEGNYGYT
TRBV6-1	ASSEGQGVTETQY
TRBV6-4	ASSVNAGADTEAF
TRBV5-8	ASSSRLAGGDTGELF
TRBV27	ASSATYYSNQPQH
TRBV2	ASSPGQGPYEQY
TRBV18	ASSPGASGENTGELF
TRBV27	ASSLAGTGSSYNSPLH
TRBV9	ASSVIAGSTDTQY
TRBV2	ASSDLKYEQY
TRBV10-3	AISDPGGASFSGYT